This passage covers 18 T cell receptor beta chains from one sample sequenced in a study of blood T cells in healthy people across ages. Through a sample-barcoded 5' primer and a J-beta primer mix, a second PCR was run for about 6 to 12 cycles. Each CDR3 protein gets one entry after TCRdb re-called the 5' RACE reads with MiXCR. The table lists over 750,000 distinct CDR3 sequences, more than 20% of them singletons. The data also belong to a second study, concerning T cells of mothers and their children.

The material sequenced was blood. The receptor source for this set is a boy aged 5-17 years in good health.

About this clonotype: Sequence at one end of the junction differs from germline and may be a read error. This rearrangement joins TRBV4-1 to TRBJ1-6; TRBD1 aligns across 11 bases. CDR3 length equals 17 residues. Germline values: CDR1 MGHRA, CDR2 YSYEKL. In DNA form, the CDR3 reads TGCGCCAGCAGCCAAGAGTGGGACAGGGGGAATAACTCACCCCTCCACTTT. Translating it yields CASSQEWDRGNNSPLHF.

This chain connects TRBV20-1 to TRBJ2-1; D is undetermined. The CDR3 sequence is 14 residues long. Germline V gene sequence: CDR1 DFQATT, CDR2 SNEGSKA (reference sequence). Trimming stripped 0 bases from V and 3 bases from J, with 9 bases between. The CDR3 DNA reads as TGCAGTGCTAGAGAGCTAGAAAACTACAATGAGCAGTTCTTC. This encodes CSARELENYNEQFF.

This clonotype was observed a handful of times. The rearrangement links TRBV5-1 to TRBJ2-3; weak D call: TRBD2 (6 bases). The germline V and J ends were trimmed by 0 bases and 4 bases, with 15 bases remaining between them. CDR1 and CDR2 from the germline V gene are SGHRS and YFSETQ. The CDR3 sequence is 16 residues long. The CDR3, as DNA: TGCGCCAGCAGCTTGGATACCGGGGGAGGCGCAGATACGCAGTATTTT. Translating gives CASSLDTGGGADTQYF.

The chain combines TRBV5-5 with TRBJ2-7; the D gene is possibly TRBD1 (6 bases). From germline, CDR1 is SGHKS and CDR2 YYEKEE (reference sequence). V was cut by 1 base and J by 2 bases, with 10 bases left in between. This CDR3 contains 14 residues. Here the CDR3 DNA reads TGTGCCAGCAGCTTGCAGGGGCCTACCTACGAGCAGTACTTC. Its translation: CASSLQGPTYEQYF.

This sequence joins TRBV7-2 and TRBJ2-7, with TRBD2 matching over 9 bases. CDR1 is SGHTA, CDR2 FQGNSA, per germline. This CDR3 has 15 amino acids. V trimming: 6 bases; J trimming: 6 bases; junction bases outside the gene matches: 12. The chain's CDR3 is CASSLRAGGPLEQYF. CDR3 coding DNA: TGTGCCAGCAGTTTACGGGCGGGAGGGCCTCTCGAGCAGTACTTC.

This clonotype was counted between two and nine times. V usage is TRBV9 and J usage is TRBJ2-7; D assignment may be TRBD1 or TRBD2 (5 bases each). Per the germline V gene, CDR1 is SGDLS and CDR2 is YYNGEE. The CDR3 covers 15 residues. The germline V and J ends were trimmed by 2 bases and 2 bases, with 14 bases remaining between them. CDR3 protein: CASSVGAVGTYEQYF. The CDR3 DNA reads TGTGCCAGCAGCGTCGGGGCTGTGGGTACCTACGAGCAGTACTTC.

With respect to this clonotype: One end of the junction fails to match germline, which may point to a read error. The V call is TRBV7-2, the J call TRBJ2-3; TRBD2 matches at 11 bases. Looked up from germline, CDR1 is SGHTA and CDR2 is FQGNSA. CDR3 length: 16 amino acids. CDR3 DNA sequence: TGTGTCAGCAGCCCACTAGCGGGGGCCCCCACAGATACGCAGTATTTT. Encoded protein: CVSSPLAGAPTDTQYF. Together with reference TRBV7-2 and TRBJ2-3, the CDR3 gives the full variable domain: GAGVSQSPSNKVTEKGKDVELRCDPISGHTALYWYRQSLGQGLEFLIYFQGNSAPDKSGLPSDRFSAERTGGSVSTLTIQRTQQEDSAVYLCVSSPLAGAPTDTQYFGPGTRLTVL.

This clonotype showed up just a few times. The V call is TRBV3-1, the J call TRBJ2-5; 7 nucleotides line up with TRBD1. Losses at the gene ends were 5 bases for V and 11 bases for J; bases not matched to a gene: 8. The V gene's germline CDR1 is LGHDT and CDR2 YNNKEL (reference sequence). The CDR3 covers 12 residues. CDR3 in amino acids: CASSRGTEKQYF. The DNA of the CDR3 is TGTGCCAGCAGCAGAGGGACAGAAAAGCAGTACTTC.

This chain uses TRBV6-5 with TRBJ2-7; D is ambiguous. Germline V gene sequence: CDR1 MNHEY, CDR2 SVGAGI. V was shortened by 0 bases and J by 3 bases, with 15 bases between the two germline ends. This CDR3 is built from 16 residues. Here the CDR3 reads CASSYSSTRPNYEQYF. In DNA, the CDR3 is TGTGCCAGCAGTTACTCCTCCACGCGGCCAAACTACGAGCAGTACTTC.

The CDR3 DNA is TGTGCCAGCAGCTTAGGAAGACAGCGAATAGGGGAAAAACTGTTTTTT. Translating it yields CASSLGRQRIGEKLFF. The gene calls are TRBV7-6 and TRBJ1-4, with D tentatively TRBD1 (5 bases). CDR1 and CDR2 (germline): SGHVS, FNYEAQ. The CDR3 is made up of 16 amino acids. V was trimmed by 1 base and J by 8 bases, leaving 17 bases between them.

This chain links TRBV11-1 with TRBJ2-1; 10 nucleotides match TRBD2. V was pared by 3 bases and J by 10 bases, with 9 bases of the junction left unmatched. The CDR3 is made up of 15 amino acids. Per the germline V gene, CDR1 is SGHAT and CDR2 is FQDESV (reference sequence). The CDR3 here is CASSLGAGGPVEQFF. In nucleotides, the CDR3 is TGTGCCAGCAGCTTGGGAGCGGGAGGGCCGGTCGAGCAGTTCTTC.

The chain uses TRBV9 and TRBJ2-1, with D hard to call. The CDR3 has 12 residues. CDR1 and CDR2 (germline): SGDLS, YYNGEE. Trimming pared 7 bases from V and 9 bases from J, leaving 14 bases between. CDR3 in amino acids: CASGRSALEQFF. The CDR3 region has the DNA TGTGCCAGCGGCCGCAGCGCTCTTGAGCAGTTCTTC. The full variable domain, its missing parts supplied by reference TRBV9 and TRBJ2-1, is DSGVTQTPKHLITATGQRVTLRCSPRSGDLSVYWYQQSLDQGLQFLIQYYNGEERAKGNILERFSAQQFPDLHSELNLSSLELGDSALYFCASGRSALEQFFGPGTRLTVL.

This chain uses TRBV12-3 or TRBV12-4 with TRBJ1-2; D is possibly TRBD1 (6 bases). The V and J ends lost 7 bases and 4 bases respectively, with 13 bases between them. This CDR3 region has 13 residues. In DNA, the CDR3 is TGTGCCAGCAAACGTACAGGGACCTATGGCTACACCTTC. Its translation is CASKRTGTYGYTF.

The table lists this clonotype with a few counts. The chain recombines TRBV27 with TRBJ2-7; the D gene is possibly TRBD2 (7 bases). In germline, CDR1 is MNHEY, CDR2 SMNVEV (reference sequence). This CDR3 has 14 amino acids. V lost 3 bases, J lost 5 bases, and 14 bases lay in between. In DNA, the CDR3 is TGTGCCAGCAGTTTGGGGGGGGGCCCCCACGAGCAGTACTTC. Amino acid sequence: CASSLGGGPHEQYF.

The chain recombines TRBV20-1 with TRBJ2-1; 8 nucleotides align to TRBD2. V was clipped by 6 bases and J by 4 bases; unmatched bases: 17. This CDR3 contains 17 residues. Germline V gene sequence: CDR1 DFQATT, CDR2 SNEGSKA (reference sequence). The CDR3 sequence is CSAIHLRGSGIYNEQFF. CDR3 nucleotide sequence: TGCAGTGCCATCCATTTACGAGGTAGCGGGATATACAATGAGCAGTTCTTC.

J is TRBJ2-5 and V is TRBV2; D gene unclear. In germline, CDR1 is SNHLY, CDR2 FYNNEI. The CDR3 consists of 12 residues. V was cut by 4 bases and J by 3 bases, with 6 bases left in between. CDR3 coding DNA: TGTGCCAGCAGTGTACAGAAAGAGACCCAGTACTTC. Encoded protein: CASSVQKETQYF.

This sequence joins TRBV27 and TRBJ2-1; 8 bases align to TRBD2. The CDR3 covers 16 residues. Germline CDR1 and CDR2: MNHEY and SMNVEV (reference sequence). With 5 bases clipped from V and 0 bases from J, the junction kept 6 bases outside the gene matches. This CDR3 is CASSPQSGSSYNEQFF. The CDR3 DNA follows: TGTGCCAGCAGTCCCCAAAGCGGGAGCTCCTACAATGAGCAGTTCTTC.

This clonotype was counted between two and nine times. This chain uses TRBV7-9 with TRBJ2-5; D assignment may be TRBD1 or TRBD2 (5 bases each). This CDR3 region has 14 residues. Per germline, CDR1 SEHNR and CDR2 FQNEAQ (reference sequence). Trimming cost V 1 base and J 3 bases, with 9 bases left between them. The CDR3: CASSLVVGEETQYF. CDR3 nucleotide sequence: TGTGCCAGCAGCTTAGTGGTGGGGGAAGAGACCCAGTACTTC.